Listed below are T cell receptor beta chains from one sample, sequenced in a study of blood T cell repertoires in COVID-19. Sequencing was performed with immunoSEQ multiplex PCR; in TCRdb, only in-frame clones are kept and a portion is missing. The table has more than 200,000 clones, around nine tenths seen once. The sequenced sample was PBMCs or T cells enriched from blood (not recorded which). All receptors come from a woman under 40 who had recovered from COVID-19. Both conserved end residues are part of each CDR3. The D gene is left open where the match is weak.

TRBV7-9	.	TRBJ2-3	CASRHREGADTQYF
TRBV19	.	TRBJ2-6	CASNIRRISGANVLTF
TRBV11-2	TRBD1	TRBJ2-6	CASSGYTTGSGANVLTF
TRBV5-1	.	TRBJ1-2	CASSLIDLRTAAYGYTF
TRBV30	.	TRBJ1-6	CAWSRDGSPLHF
TRBV28	.	TRBJ1-1	CASSFRTVVGAFF
TRBV6-5	.	TRBJ1-1	CASSYSQANTEAFF
TRBV6-5	.	TRBJ2-1	CASGGINYNEQFF
TRBV28	.	TRBJ1-1	CASSLGTVNTEAFF
TRBV24-1	TRBD1	TRBJ1-1	CATSDPETGGTEAFF
TRBV3-1/TRBV3-2	.	TRBJ2-2	CASSHTGTPTGELFF
TRBV5-1	TRBD1	TRBJ1-1	CASSSGTGLNTEAFF
TRBV13	TRBD2	TRBJ2-2	CASSSFLAGGPATGELFF
TRBV7-2	TRBD2	TRBJ2-1	CASRSSGRPGEQFF
TRBV5-1	TRBD1	TRBJ2-2	CASSLGPTGPTGELFF
TRBV9	TRBD1	TRBJ1-6	CASKPGQELSPLHF
TRBV19	.	TRBJ1-5	CASSIGGGEVQPQHF
TRBV19	TRBD2	TRBJ2-1	CATAGVSYNEQFF
TRBV19	TRBD2	TRBJ2-3	CASSIGRGFTDTQYF
TRBV7-2	TRBD2	TRBJ2-7	CASSLAGTSGRLGGEQYF
TRBV7-2	.	TRBJ2-7	CASSLNSPHEQYF
TRBV6-1	TRBD1	TRBJ2-2	CASSEDRAGELFF
TRBV29-1	TRBD1	TRBJ1-2	CSAGTGNNYGYTF
TRBV30	TRBD1	TRBJ2-7	CAWEQGLLSGTSYEQYF
TRBV6-4	.	TRBJ1-2	CASSDSSSRGGYTF